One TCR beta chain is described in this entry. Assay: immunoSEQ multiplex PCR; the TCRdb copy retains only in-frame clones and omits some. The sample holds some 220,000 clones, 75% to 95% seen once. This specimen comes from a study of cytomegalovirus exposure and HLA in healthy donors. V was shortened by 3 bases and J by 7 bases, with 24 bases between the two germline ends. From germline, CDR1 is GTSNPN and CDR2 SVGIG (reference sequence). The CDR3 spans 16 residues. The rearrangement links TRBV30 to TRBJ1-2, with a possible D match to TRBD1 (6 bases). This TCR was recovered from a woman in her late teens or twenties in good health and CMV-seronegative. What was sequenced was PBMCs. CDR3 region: CAWRASGEGFSGGYTF. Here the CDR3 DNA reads TGTGCCTGGAGGGCATCAGGGGAGGGGTTTTCGGGTGGCTACACCTTC.